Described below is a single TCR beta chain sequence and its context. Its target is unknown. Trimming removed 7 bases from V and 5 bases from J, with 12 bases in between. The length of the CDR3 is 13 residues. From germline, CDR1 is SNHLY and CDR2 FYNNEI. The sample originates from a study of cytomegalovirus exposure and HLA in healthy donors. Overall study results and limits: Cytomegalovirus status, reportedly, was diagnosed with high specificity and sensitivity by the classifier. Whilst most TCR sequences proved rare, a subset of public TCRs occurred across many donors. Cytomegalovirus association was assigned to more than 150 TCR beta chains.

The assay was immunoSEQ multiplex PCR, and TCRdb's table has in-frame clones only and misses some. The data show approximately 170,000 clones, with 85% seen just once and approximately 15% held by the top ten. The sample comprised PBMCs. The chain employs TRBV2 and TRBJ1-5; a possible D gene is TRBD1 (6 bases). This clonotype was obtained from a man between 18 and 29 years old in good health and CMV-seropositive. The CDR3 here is CASIPKGDQPQHF. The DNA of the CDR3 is TGTGCCAGCATCCCGAAGGGGGATCAGCCCCAGCATTTT. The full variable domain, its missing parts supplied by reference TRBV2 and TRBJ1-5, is EPEVTQTPSHQVTQMGQEVILRCVPISNHLYFYWYRQILGQKVEFLVSFYNNEISEKSEIFDDQFSVERPDGSNFTLKIRSTKLEDSAMYFCASIPKGDQPQHFGDGTRLSIL.